This T cell receptor beta chain was sequenced in a study of control samples from healthy donors and cancer patients. The CDR3 consists of 14 residues. With 4 bases removed from V and 2 bases from J, the gap between germline ends came to 11 bases. Germline V gene data show CDR1 as ENHRY and CDR2 as SYGVKD. Some clones are missing from TCRdb's copy, which holds only in-frame ones; the method was immunoSEQ multiplex PCR. The data show tens of thousands of clones, 70% to 90% seen once. This TCR came from a woman aged 50 to 65 in good health. This chain uses TRBV10-3 with TRBJ2-5; perhaps TRBD2 as D (6 bases). Sequenced sample: blood. The CDR3: CAISGLGGQETQYF. The CDR3 DNA follows: TGTGCCATCAGTGGCCTTGGGGGGCAAGAGACCCAGTACTTC.